This T cell receptor beta chain was profiled in a study of CD8 T cells in ankylosing spondylitis. Study-wide results and caveats: Disease-linked clones, CD8+, were relatively rare in peripheral blood. The study identified a TCR beta motif of several highly homologous variants that appeared characteristic of ankylosing spondylitis blood. Matched ankylosing spondylitis synovial fluid reportedly contained a significantly enriched population of disease-linked clones.

Scientists made TCR beta libraries using quantitative 5'-RACE with molecular barcodes. TCRdb re-called the 5' RACE reads through MiXCR, storing one row per CDR3 protein. The sample holds around 490,000 distinct CDR3 sequences; under 5.5% are singletons and the top ten take roughly 3.5%. This clonotype has ten or more counts. Its antigen is unidentified. The germline V gene has CDR1 MNHEY and CDR2 SMNVEV (reference sequence). V lost 0 bases and J 8 bases, leaving 8 bases between the germline ends. This CDR3 has 13 amino acids. This receptor was obtained from a male donor with ankylosing spondylitis. V usage is TRBV27 and J usage is TRBJ2-1; no reliable D call. Sample: blood, either unsorted or a sorted T cell fraction (not recorded which). The CDR3 bases are TGTGCCAGCAGTTTATCGGTGTTAGATGAGCAGTTCTTC. It is translated as CASSLSVLDEQFF.